These T cell receptor beta chains were read from a single sample in a study of regulatory T cells in long-lasting Graves disease. TCRdb redid the calling of the multiplex PCR reads with MiXCR, one entry per CDR3 protein. The sample yields 400,000 to 450,000 distinct CDR3 sequences, roughly 17% seen once. The sample was also reused in another study, on T cells in Graves' hyperthyroidism and ophthalmopathy.

The sample consisted of peripheral blood mononuclear cells (PBMCs), taken at new diagnosis, from a patient treated with antithyroid drugs. The receptors were sampled from a woman aged 30 to 39 with Graves disease. Each CDR3 is given with its conserved first and last residue. The D gene is left open where the match is weak. A clone size is listed for some rows: how often the clone was seen (once, few, many), or a class if it is expanded.

>TRBJ2-3|TRBD1|TRBV6-1|.
TGTGCCAGCAAAGAACAGGGGGCTGGCACAGATACGCAGTATTTT
CASKEQGAGTDTQYF
>TRBJ2-1|TRBD2|TRBV5-1|many
TGCGCCAGCAGCTTGGATACTAGCGGGAATTACAATGAGCAGTTCTTC
CASSLDTSGNYNEQFF
>TRBJ2-1|TRBD1|TRBV5-1|many
TGCGCCAGCAGCCACCCTGGACAGGGCAACACCGTGAGGACCTACAATGAGCAGTTCTTC
CASSHPGQGNTVRTYNEQFF
>TRBJ2-3|TRBD2|TRBV5-1|few
TGCGCCAGCAGCTTCGGGGGGGATAGCACAGATACGCAGTATTTT
CASSFGGDSTDTQYF
>TRBJ2-1|TRBD2|TRBV7-9|.
TGTGCCAGCAGCTTAGCGCTAGCGGGAGAGAATGAGCAGTTCTTC
CASSLALAGENEQFF
>TRBJ2-7|TRBD2|TRBV18|many
TGTGCCAGCTCACCCTATCTAGCGGGAGCTGACGAGCAGTACTTC
CASSPYLAGADEQYF
>TRBJ2-1|TRBD1|TRBV7-3|many
TGTGCCGGCAGCATTGACAGGGGTGGGTACAATGAGCAGTTCTTC
CAGSIDRGGYNEQFF
>TRBJ2-1|.|TRBV24-1|few
TGTGCCACCAGTGACCCAGGCGGGGACAGCGGGAGCTACAATGAGCAGTTCTTC
CATSDPGGDSGSYNEQFF
>TRBJ2-3|.|TRBV27|many
TGTGCCACCCTCAGAACGGCCACAGATACGCAGTATTTT
CATLRTATDTQYF
>TRBJ2-3|TRBD2|TRBV27|few
TGTGCCAGCAGTTCTCCCCAGGAAGCGGGAGGGCCAGATACGCAGTATTTT
CASSSPQEAGGPDTQYF
>TRBJ2-1|TRBD2|TRBV10-1|few
TGCGCCAGCAGTGAGATGACTAGCGGGAGAGGCCCGAGTGAGCAGTTCTTC
CASSEMTSGRGPSEQFF
>TRBJ2-5|TRBD2|TRBV4-2|few
TGTGCCAGCAGCCAAGAATGGGCGGGAGGGGGCCAAGAGACCCAGTACTTC
CASSQEWAGGGQETQYF
>TRBJ2-7|TRBD1|TRBV18|few
TGTGCCAGCTCACCTCTGGGACAGGGGGCAAACTGGGACGAGCAGTACTTC
CASSPLGQGANWDEQYF
>TRBJ1-2|.|TRBV5-1|many
TGCGCCAGCAGCTTGTCTGGGATCGGCTATGGCTACACCTTC
CASSLSGIGYGYTF
>TRBJ2-7|TRBD1|TRBV19|.
TGTGCCAGGAGCCGGGACAGGGGGTACGAGCAGTACTTC
CARSRDRGYEQYF
>TRBJ2-2|TRBD1|TRBV4-1|.
TGCGCCAGCAGCCAAAAGGGGACAGGGGCCAGCGGGAGTTTTACCGGGGAGCTGTTTTTT
CASSQKGTGASGSFTGELFF
>TRBJ1-3|.|TRBV11-2|many
TGTGCCAGCAGGAGGGGTTCCTCTGGAAACACCATATATTTT
CASRRGSSGNTIYF
>TRBJ2-1|TRBD2|TRBV7-9|.
TGTGCCAGCAGCCCTAGCGGGAGAGGGTATGAGCAGTTCTTC
CASSPSGRGYEQFF
>TRBJ2-1|.|TRBV7-9|.
TGTGCCAGCAGGGAAAGCAGCAATGAGCAGTTCTTC
CASRESSNEQFF
>TRBJ2-5|.|TRBV20-1|.
TGCAGTGCTATCGGTGCGGGATGGTACCAAGAGACCCAGTACTTC
CSAIGAGWYQETQYF
>TRBJ2-7|TRBD2|TRBV5-1|many
TGCGCCAGCAGCGCCGGGACTAGGGGCGAGCAGTACTTC
CASSAGTRGEQYF
>TRBJ2-7|.|TRBV27|many
TGTGCCAGCAGTTTGACAGCTTCCTACGAGCAGTACTTC
CASSLTASYEQYF
>TRBJ1-2|.|TRBV20-1|many
TGCAGTGCTAGAACGCCGCGCCGGACCTCTAACTATGGCTACACCTTC
CSARTPRRTSNYGYTF
>TRBJ2-1|TRBD2|TRBV27|many
TGTGCCAGCAGTTTTCGGTCTAGCGGGAGGGCCGGAGACAATGAGCAGTTCTTC
CASSFRSSGRAGDNEQFF
>TRBJ2-4|TRBD2|TRBV20-1|many
TGCAGTGCTAGACCCAGCGGGAGCGGGGACATTCAGTACTTC
CSARPSGSGDIQYF
>TRBJ1-6|.|TRBV20-1|.
TGCAGTGCTAGCGCAAATAAGCCCGATAATTCACCCCTCCACTTT
CSASANKPDNSPLHF
>TRBJ1-6|.|TRBV6-1|.
TGTGCCAGCAGTAAGGGAATCGTATTGGATTCACCCCTCCACTTT
CASSKGIVLDSPLHF
>TRBJ2-4|.|TRBV19|few
TGTGCCAGTAGTACGAAAGACAGAAGTCAAAACATTCAGTACTTC
CASSTKDRSQNIQYF
>TRBJ1-2|.|TRBV3-1|many
TGTGCCAGCAGCTCCGAACAGTTCTATGGCTACACCTTC
CASSSEQFYGYTF
>TRBJ1-1|.|TRBV20-1|.
TGCAGTGCTAGGAGGGGGGCAGAGAACACTGAAGCTTTCTTT
CSARRGAENTEAFF
>TRBJ2-7|TRBD2|TRBV20-1|few
TGCAGTGCTAGAGATTCTCTTCCGGGAGGGAAGGGGGAGCAGTACTTC
CSARDSLPGGKGEQYF
>TRBJ1-3|.|TRBV29-1|.
TGCAGCGTTAGAGCGGGAAACACCATATATTTT
CSVRAGNTIYF
>TRBJ1-1|.|TRBV20-1|many
TGCAGTGCTAGAGCGGGGGGGGACACTGAAGCTTTCTTT
CSARAGGDTEAFF
>TRBJ2-1|.|TRBV19|.
TGTGCCAGTAGAGCCGGGACACAATACAATGAGCAGTTCTTC
CASRAGTQYNEQFF
>TRBJ2-1|.|TRBV18|.
TGTGCCAGCTCACCAACCGGCCCAGGAGGTTACAATGAGCAGTTCTTC
CASSPTGPGGYNEQFF
>TRBJ2-3|.|TRBV5-1|.
TGCGCCAGCAGCTTGGGAGTCACGGATACGCGGTATTTT
CASSLGVTDTRYF
>TRBJ2-5|TRBD2|TRBV3-1|.
TGTGCCAGCAGCCAAGCCAGCGGGAGGGGACAAGAGACCCAGTACTTC
CASSQASGRGQETQYF
>TRBJ2-3|.|TRBV11-2|many
TGTGCCAGCAGCTTCCGGGAGGGGGCCACAGATACGCAGTATTTT
CASSFREGATDTQYF
>TRBJ2-5|.|TRBV19|few
TGTGCCAGTAAGGAGGACAGACTCCAAGAGACCCAGTACTTC
CASKEDRLQETQYF
>TRBJ1-4|.|TRBV20-1|few
TGCAGTGCTAGAGATGCGCAGGCGGTAAAACTGTTTTTT
CSARDAQAVKLFF
>TRBJ1-4|.|TRBV4-1|.
TGCGCCAGCAGCCAAGATGCAGGACTCTTTGCAACTAATGAAAAACTGTTTTTT
CASSQDAGLFATNEKLFF
>TRBJ2-7|TRBD2|TRBV9|many
TGTGCCAGCAGCGTAGAGCAGAAGCTAGCGGGAGCCCACGAGCAGTACTTC
CASSVEQKLAGAHEQYF
>TRBJ2-7|.|TRBV19|few
TGTGCCAGCGCCAGGCCAGGGGGGAACGAGCAGTACTTC
CASARPGGNEQYF
>TRBJ1-1|.|TRBV27|many
TGTGCCAGCAGTTTAGGCGGGCAGAGCGAAGCTTTCTTT
CASSLGGQSEAFF
>TRBJ1-5|TRBD1|TRBV2|.
TGTGCCAGCAGGACAGGGGACTACAATCAGCCCCAGCATTTT
CASRTGDYNQPQHF
>TRBJ2-4|.|TRBV18|many
TGTGCCAGCTCACCGCCGACCACGAACATTCAGTACTTC
CASSPPTTNIQYF